Sequencing of this T cell receptor beta chain was carried out in a study of T cells in Graves' hyperthyroidism and ophthalmopathy. Study context: Peripheral blood collection took place at initial diagnosis, before any treatment.

This clonotype was observed a handful of times. Using RNA transcripts as the source, TCR beta CDR3 regions were amplified. When the TCR CDR3 underwent first-round RT-PCR, the HTBI primer set was used. MiXCR was run by TCRdb on the multiplex PCR reads, yielding one entry per CDR3 protein. The data hold 500,000 to 550,000 distinct CDR3 sequences, with around 20% observed a single time. In making diagnoses, clinical symptoms, serum thyroxine and TRAb, thyroid ultrasound and orbital computed tomography were all used. Sample: blood. The sequence was collected from a man between 18 and 35 years old with Graves' hyperthyroidism.

In DNA form, the CDR3 reads TGTGCCAGCAGCCACCCCCGACAGAGGGTCTATCAGCCCCAGCATTTT. Residues: CASSHPRQRVYQPQHF. V usage is TRBV12-3 or TRBV12-4 and J usage is TRBJ1-5; maybe TRBD1 (5 bases). V lost 6 bases and J 5 bases, leaving 20 bases between the germline ends. The CDR3 extends over 16 amino acids.